Described below is a single T cell receptor (beta chain) sequence and its context. Its recognized antigen is unknown. Qualities for individual bases were not recorded, and no much larger clone is one base off. Relative to germline, V is 1 base shorter and J is 4 bases shorter, with 14 bases between their ends. The CDR3 has 15 amino acids, counting the end cysteine and phenylalanine. CDR3 DNA is the only sequence kept; it has 45 bases, read in frame from the first base. Looking up the germline V gene yields CDR1 SGHTA and CDR2 FQGNSA. This sample is part of a study of T-cell reconstitution after alpha-beta-depleted transplantation in children listed by TCRdb under 2016. Broadly, across the study: T-cell immune reconstitution after TCRalphabeta/CD19-depleted allogeneic hematopoietic cell transplantation in children was quantitatively tracked in the study by means of TCR repertoire profiling. Here is what the overall study found, with its caveats: The apparently early recovery of alphabetaT-cell counts about two months after transplant reportedly depended on only several hundred rapidly expanded clones that came from non-depleted graft cells. Over the following months the frequencies of hyperexpanded clones went down, and after one year T-cell counts and TCRbeta diversity were mostly credited to newly produced T cells. The high TCRbeta diversity at day 60 in some patients was ascribed to recipient T cells and intrathymic progenitors that had survived conditioning.

The receptor library was made with PCR. TCRdb records Illumina HiSeq 2500 as the sequencer. TCR libraries were prepared with molecular barcoding, using unique molecular identifiers to normalize TCRbeta repertoire quantification. TCRdb reprocessed the public reads (quality trimming at Q25 with fastp, clone calling with MiXCR) and kept in-frame beta chains. Identical CDR3 proteins give one entry, which carries the most common genes and DNA. In all, the sample holds around 440,000 distinct CDR3 sequences, and under 12% of those were seen once. The biggest ten clones account for around 2.2% of the sample. The label giving this sample's treatment or condition can be read as: allogeneic hematopoietic cell transplantation with graft depleted of TCRalphabeta T cells and CD19 B cells. TCRalphabeta/CD19-depleted allogeneic hematopoietic cell grafts were given to the transplant recipients, all of whom were children.

The rearrangement combines TRBV7-2 with TRBJ2-7; the D segment could be TRBD2, given 5 matching bases. Material: PBMCs, obtained before TCRalphabeta/CD19-depleted stem cell transplant. This clonotype was sampled from a child aged 2 to 9 with inherited bone marrow failure, due to receive a stem cell transplant. The DNA sequence follows: TGTGCCAGCAGCTTAGGGGTGGGAGTGGGGTACGAGCAGTACTTC. This codes for CASSLGVGVGYEQYF. When the CDR3 is completed using the reference TRBV7-2 and TRBJ2-7 genes on either side, the full variable domain is GAGVSQSPSNKVTEKGKDVELRCDPISGHTALYWYRQSLGQGLEFLIYFQGNSAPDKSGLPSDRFSAERTGGSVSTLTIQRTQQEDSAVYLCASSLGVGVGYEQYFGPGTRLTVT.